This T cell receptor beta chain came from a study of Tregs in tolerant kidney transplant recipients. Concerning this clone: The CDR3 end is not reached by the read, which stops 3 residues before it; the germline J gene fills it in.

Clones were sequenced by immunoSEQ multiplex PCR, and TCRdb holds only the in-frame ones, with some missing. Here the sample table reports 31,000 or so clones. The germline CDR1 and CDR2 sequences are SGHTS and YDEGEE. V was pared by 4 bases and J by 8 bases, with 19 bases between. The CDR3 runs to 15 residues. The origin of this receptor is a human donor who received a combined kidney and bone marrow transplant. The sequences come from CD8+ T cells from blood, collected before the transplant. V gene TRBV5-8 combines with J gene TRBJ2-1; D might be TRBD2 (6 bases). The CDR3 bases that were read are TGTGCCAGCAGCATTAGACTAGAGCTTTACGATGAG. Translating gives CASSIRLELYDE. The whole CDR3 is CASSIRLELYDEQFF.